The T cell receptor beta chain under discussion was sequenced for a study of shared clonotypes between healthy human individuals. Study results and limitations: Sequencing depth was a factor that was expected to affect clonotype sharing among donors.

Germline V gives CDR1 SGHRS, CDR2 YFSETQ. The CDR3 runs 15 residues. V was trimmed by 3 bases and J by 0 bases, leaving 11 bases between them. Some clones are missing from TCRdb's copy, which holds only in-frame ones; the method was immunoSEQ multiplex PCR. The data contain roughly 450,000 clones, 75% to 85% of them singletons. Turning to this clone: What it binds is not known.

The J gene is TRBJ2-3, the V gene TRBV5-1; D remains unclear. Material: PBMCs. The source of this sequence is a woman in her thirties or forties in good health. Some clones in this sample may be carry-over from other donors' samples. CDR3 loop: CASSSETRSTDTQYF. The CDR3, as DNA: TGCGCCAGCAGCTCAGAGACACGAAGCACAGATACGCAGTATTTT.